One sample yielded the 10 T cell receptor beta chains listed below, sequenced in a study of cytomegalovirus exposure and HLA in healthy donors (dated by TCRdb to the late 2010s). Libraries were made using the immunoSEQ multiplex PCR assay. For the multiplex PCR, a mixture combining 60 forward primers for TCR Vbeta segments and 13 reverse primers for TCR Jbeta segments was used. TCRdb's version of the immuneACCESS table is confined to in-frame rearrangements and falls short of the full clone set. An unresolved V gene accounts for under half of the shortfall where checked; the remainder is of unknown origin. The sample table holds 100,000 to 150,000 clones, of which approximately 80% were seen once. The ten largest make up 2.5% to 3.5% of the sample. Sequencing input: PBMCs. The source of these receptors is a young woman in good health and CMV-seropositive.

The gene calls are TRBV4-1 and TRBJ2-5, with a weak D call TRBD1 (6 bases). The end of the DNA is better explained by TRBJ2-7, so the J call may be wrong. Germline V gene sequence: CDR1 MGHRA, CDR2 YSYEKL. CDR3 length: 17 amino acids. The CDR3 nucleotides read TGCGCCAGCAGCCAAGATCTTGCAGGGGCGCTTGCCTACGAGCAGTACTTC. Protein sequence: CASSQDLAGALAYEQYF.

The chain links TRBV2 to TRBJ2-1; TRBD1 is a possible D gene (6 bases). This CDR3 has 15 amino acids. The germline V gene has CDR1 SNHLY and CDR2 FYNNEI. Between the trimmed V and J ends, which lost 7 bases and 6 bases, there was a span of 19 bases. CDR3 loop: CASTRDGGTSNEQFF. The CDR3 nucleotides read TGTGCCAGCACCCGAGATGGGGGCACGAGCAATGAGCAGTTCTTC.

The genes are TRBV7-2 and TRBJ2-5; 10 bases align to TRBD1. The last part of the DNA fits TRBJ2-7 better; the J call may be wrong. The germline V gene encodes CDR1 SGHTA and CDR2 FQGNSA. The CDR3 consists of 15 residues. In DNA, the CDR3 is TGTGCCAGCAGCTTAGCGGGACAGGGGTTGTACGAGCAGTACTTC. As protein: CASSLAGQGLYEQYF.

V gene TRBV27 combines with J gene TRBJ1-5; possible D gene TRBD1, 5 bases. Germline V gene data show CDR1 as MNHEY and CDR2 as SMNVEV (reference sequence). Trimming cost V 2 bases and J 2 bases, with 7 bases left between them. The CDR3 length is 14 residues. This chain's CDR3 is CASSLGGGNQPQHF. CDR3 sequence (DNA): TGTGCCAGCAGTTTAGGAGGGGGCAATCAGCCCCAGCATTTT.

This sequence joins TRBV6-5 and TRBJ2-7, with TRBD2 as a possible D gene (7 bases). V lost 2 bases and J 9 bases, leaving 11 bases between the germline ends. The CDR3 contains 12 residues. Germline lookup yields CDR1 MNHEY and CDR2 SVGAGI. The chain's CDR3 is CASSYGGGGQYF. The CDR3 bases are TGTGCCAGCAGTTACGGCGGGGGCGGGCAGTACTTC.

The sample holds a few counts of this clone. The rearrangement uses TRBV11-2 and TRBJ2-2, with D tentatively TRBD2 (5 bases). Trimming cost V 5 bases and J 3 bases, with 13 bases left between them. This CDR3 has 15 amino acids. Germline CDR1 reads SGHAT; CDR2 reads FQNNGV. The CDR3: CASSPAAHYTGELFF. The CDR3 region has the DNA TGTGCCAGCAGCCCAGCGGCCCACTACACCGGGGAGCTGTTTTTT.

The V and J genes are TRBV14 and TRBJ1-6; 9 nucleotides agree with TRBD1. Unmatched junction bases numbered 5, after V lost 4 bases and J lost 4 bases. Per the germline V gene, CDR1 is SGHDN and CDR2 is FVKESK. The CDR3 sequence is 16 residues long. The DNA for the CDR3 is TGTGCCAGCAGCCCCTGGACAGGGGAATATAATTCACCCCTCCACTTT. Amino acid sequence: CASSPWTGEYNSPLHF.

The V call is TRBV28, the J call TRBJ2-7, with TRBD2 matching 11 bases. V lost 6 bases and J lost 5; bases outside the gene matches: 6. The germline V gene has CDR1 MDHEN and CDR2 SYDVKM. The CDR3 length is 14 residues. The chain's CDR3 is CASSLAGGANEQYF. CDR3 in DNA: TGTGCCAGCAGCTTAGCGGGGGGGGCTAACGAGCAGTACTTC. Variable domain in full (rest from reference TRBV28 and TRBJ2-7): DVKVTQSSRYLVKRTGEKVFLECVQDMDHENMFWYRQDPGLGLRLIYFSYDVKMKEKGDIPEGYSVSREKKERFSLILESASTNQTSMYLCASSLAGGANEQYFGPGTRLTVT.

The J gene is TRBJ2-3, the V gene TRBV27; 15 bases map to TRBD2. Germline-derived CDR1 and CDR2 are MNHEY and SMNVEV (reference sequence). The CDR3 consists of 18 residues. V was clipped by 4 bases and J by 0 bases; unmatched bases: 5. The DNA for the CDR3 is TGTGCCAGCAGTTACGGGACTAGCGGGGGGCCTAGCACAGATACGCAGTATTTT. As protein: CASSYGTSGGPSTDTQYF.

The chain recombines TRBV5-4 with TRBJ2-5, with 8 bases matching TRBD2. The CDR3 is 16 amino acids. CDR1 is SGHNT, CDR2 YYREEE, per germline (reference sequence). After removal of 0 bases from V and 4 bases from J, the junction contained 8 bases not matched to a gene. The CDR3 here is CASSLGTAGGVETQYF. The CDR3 DNA reads as TGTGCCAGCAGCTTGGGGACGGCGGGGGGTGTAGAGACCCAGTACTTC.